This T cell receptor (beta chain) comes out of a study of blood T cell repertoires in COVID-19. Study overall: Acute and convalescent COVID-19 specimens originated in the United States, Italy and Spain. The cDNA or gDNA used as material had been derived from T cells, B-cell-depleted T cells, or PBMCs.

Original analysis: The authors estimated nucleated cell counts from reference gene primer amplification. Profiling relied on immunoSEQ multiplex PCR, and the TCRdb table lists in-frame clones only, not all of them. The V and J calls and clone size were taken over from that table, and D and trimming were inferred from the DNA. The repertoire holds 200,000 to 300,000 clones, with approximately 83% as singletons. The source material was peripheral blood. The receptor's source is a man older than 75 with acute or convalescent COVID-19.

The CDR3 reads CATSDPGRGNSNQPQHF. The CDR3 nucleotides read TGTGCCACCAGTGATCCAGGACGGGGAAATAGCAATCAGCCCCAGCATTTT. V gene TRBV24-1 combines with J gene TRBJ1-5; D ambiguous. Germline values: CDR1 KGHDR, CDR2 SFDVKD. The CDR3 contains 17 residues. V lost 3 bases and J lost 0, with 14 bases in between.